This T cell receptor beta chain originates from a study of shared clonotypes between healthy human individuals. Comment on this clone: The antigen is not known.

Study results and limitations: Naive CD4 clonotypes were shared across a handful of donors at about 5.3%.

The protocol was immunoSEQ multiplex PCR, while the TCRdb copy is restricted to in-frame clones and leaves out a portion. The table lists about 2.5 million clones, under 95% of them singletons. Source material: naive CD4+ T cells from PBMCs. The subset: CD45RA+ positively selected. This TCR came from a man aged 18-30 years in good health. Some clones in this sample may be carry-over from other donors' samples.

The CDR3, as DNA: TGTGCCAGCAGTTCGGGTCTAGGAAGGTGGCCGTACCAAAATAGCAATCAGCCCCAGCATTTT. This gives the protein CASSSGLGRWPYQNSNQPQHF. V and J are TRBV28 and TRBJ1-5; no definite D call. The V gene lost 4 bases and the J gene lost 0 bases, with 28 bases spanning the gap. The CDR3 spans 21 residues. The germline gives CDR1 MDHEN, CDR2 SYDVKM.